This section outlines one TCR beta chain sequence together with its context. The sample is drawn from a study of blood T cell repertoires in COVID-19. Whole-study context: Samples representing acute and convalescent COVID-19 were sourced from the United States, Italy and Spain. PBMCs, B-cell-depleted T cells, or T cells were the source of the cDNA or gDNA that made up the material.

This CDR3 has 16 residues. Germline CDR1 SGHAT, CDR2 FQNNGV. The J segment lost 7 bases and the V segment lost 1 base, leaving 8 bases of the junction unmatched. The repertoire was sequenced with immunoSEQ multiplex PCR; TCRdb's copy has only in-frame clones and lacks some. The sample yields about 220,000 clones, approximately 90% seen once. The sequenced material came from PBMCs or T cells enriched from blood (not recorded which). The receptor was derived from a woman between 40 and 55 years old with acute COVID-19. The chain recombines TRBV11-2 with TRBJ2-2; 8 bases fit TRBD1. The CDR3 coding sequence is TGTGCCAGCAGCTTAGCCCTAAGGGACAGGCACGGGGAGCTGTTTTTT. This gives the protein CASSLALRDRHGELFF.